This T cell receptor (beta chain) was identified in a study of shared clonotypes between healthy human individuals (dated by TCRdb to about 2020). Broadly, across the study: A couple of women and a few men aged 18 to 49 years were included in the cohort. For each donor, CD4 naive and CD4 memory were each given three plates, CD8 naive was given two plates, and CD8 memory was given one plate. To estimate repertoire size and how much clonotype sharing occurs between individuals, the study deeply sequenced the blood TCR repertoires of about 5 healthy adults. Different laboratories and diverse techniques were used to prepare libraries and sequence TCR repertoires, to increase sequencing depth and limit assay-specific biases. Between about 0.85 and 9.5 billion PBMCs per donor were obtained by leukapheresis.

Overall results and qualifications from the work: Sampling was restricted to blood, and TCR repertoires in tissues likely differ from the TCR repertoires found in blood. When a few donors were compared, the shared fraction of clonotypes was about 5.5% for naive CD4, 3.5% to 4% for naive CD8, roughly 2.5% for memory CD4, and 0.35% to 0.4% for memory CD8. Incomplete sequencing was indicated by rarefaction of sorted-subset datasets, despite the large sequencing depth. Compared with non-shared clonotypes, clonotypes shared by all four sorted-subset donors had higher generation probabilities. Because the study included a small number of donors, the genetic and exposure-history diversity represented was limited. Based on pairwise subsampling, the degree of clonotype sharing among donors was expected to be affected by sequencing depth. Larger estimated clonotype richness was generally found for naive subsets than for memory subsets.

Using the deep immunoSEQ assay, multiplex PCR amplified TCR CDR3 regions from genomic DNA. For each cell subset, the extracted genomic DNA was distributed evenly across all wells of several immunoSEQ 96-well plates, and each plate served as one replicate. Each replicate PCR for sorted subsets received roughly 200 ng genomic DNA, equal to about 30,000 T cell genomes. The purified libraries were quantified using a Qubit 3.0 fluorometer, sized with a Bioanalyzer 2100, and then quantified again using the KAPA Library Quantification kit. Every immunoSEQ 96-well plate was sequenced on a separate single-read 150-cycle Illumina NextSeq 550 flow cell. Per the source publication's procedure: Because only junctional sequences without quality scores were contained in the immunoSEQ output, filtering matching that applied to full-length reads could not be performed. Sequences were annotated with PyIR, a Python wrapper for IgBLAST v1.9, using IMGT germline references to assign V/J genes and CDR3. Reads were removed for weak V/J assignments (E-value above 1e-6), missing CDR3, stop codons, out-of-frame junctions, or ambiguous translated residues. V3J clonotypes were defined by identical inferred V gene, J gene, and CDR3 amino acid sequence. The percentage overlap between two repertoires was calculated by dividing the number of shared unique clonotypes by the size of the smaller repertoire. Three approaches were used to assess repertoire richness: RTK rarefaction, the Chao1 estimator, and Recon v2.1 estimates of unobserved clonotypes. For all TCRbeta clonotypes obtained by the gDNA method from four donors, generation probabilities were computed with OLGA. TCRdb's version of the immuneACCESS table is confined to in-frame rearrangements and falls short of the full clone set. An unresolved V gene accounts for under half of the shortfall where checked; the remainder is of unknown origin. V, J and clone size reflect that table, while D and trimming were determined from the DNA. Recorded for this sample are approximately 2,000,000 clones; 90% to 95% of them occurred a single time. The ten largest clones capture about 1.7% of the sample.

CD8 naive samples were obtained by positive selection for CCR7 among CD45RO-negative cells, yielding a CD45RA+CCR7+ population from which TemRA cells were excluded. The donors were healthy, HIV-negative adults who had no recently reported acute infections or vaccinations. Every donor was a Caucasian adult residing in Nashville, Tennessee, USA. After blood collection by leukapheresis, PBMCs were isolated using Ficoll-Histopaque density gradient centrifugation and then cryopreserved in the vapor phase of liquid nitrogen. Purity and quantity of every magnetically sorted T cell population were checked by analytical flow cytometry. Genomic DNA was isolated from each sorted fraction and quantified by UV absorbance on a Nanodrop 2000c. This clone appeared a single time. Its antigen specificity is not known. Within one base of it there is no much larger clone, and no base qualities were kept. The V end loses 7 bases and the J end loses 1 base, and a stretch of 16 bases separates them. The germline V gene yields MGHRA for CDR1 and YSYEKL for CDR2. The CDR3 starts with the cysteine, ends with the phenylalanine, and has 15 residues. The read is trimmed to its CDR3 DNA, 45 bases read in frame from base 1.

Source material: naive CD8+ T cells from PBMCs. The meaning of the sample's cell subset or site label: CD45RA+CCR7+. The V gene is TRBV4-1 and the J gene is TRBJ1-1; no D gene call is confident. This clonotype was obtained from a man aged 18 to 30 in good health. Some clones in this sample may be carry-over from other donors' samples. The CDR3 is CASTKSDGKNTEAFF. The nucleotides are TGCGCCAGCACCAAATCGGACGGGAAGAACACTGAAGCTTTCTTT.